This T cell receptor beta chain was profiled in a study of cytomegalovirus exposure and HLA in healthy donors. For the study at large: Out of 398 genotyped donors, 81% belonged to the Caucasian-associated ancestry cluster.

As to this clone: The antigen is undetermined.

Study outcomes and limitations: Sequencing artifact likely explains a cluster of highly shared sequence variants.

Germline V gives CDR1 MNHEY, CDR2 SVGAGI. The length of the CDR3 is 14 residues. Trimming removed 3 bases from V and 3 bases from J, with 11 bases in between. The PCR made use of 60 Vbeta and 13 Jbeta primers. Assay used: immunoSEQ multiplex PCR; TCRdb lists only in-frame clones, some missing. This table holds 85,000 to 100,000 clones, about 75% found once. The chain recombines TRBV6-5 with TRBJ2-5; D is possibly TRBD1 (5 bases). The sequenced sample was PBMCs. The clonotype comes from a man in his forties in good health and CMV-seropositive. The CDR3 region has the DNA TGTGCCAGCAGTTATGCGACAGCTGAAGAGACCCAGTACTTC. This encodes CASSYATAEETQYF.